Below, 21 T cell receptor beta chains from the same sample are listed, as sequenced in a study of T-cell memory formation after mild COVID-19 (TCRdb year 2021). The library was prepared using 5' RACE. The sequencing machine was an Illumina NovaSeq 6000. TCRdb applied fastp at Q25 and MiXCR to the public reads, then kept only in-frame beta chains. Rows matching on CDR3 protein sequence are summarized as one entry with the most common DNA and genes. The sample records around 320,000 distinct CDR3 sequences, around 27% of which are singletons. The ten largest clones add up to approximately 13% of the sample. The source material was PBMCs or a T cell subset sorted from them (not recorded which). The source of these receptors is an adult woman who had mild COVID-19 (a few samples of this study predate the infection). The sample titles of this study are shuffled in the database, so cell type and time point are left out; the donor was told from shared clones.

The CDR3 bases are TGCGCCAGCAGCTACTCCGGGACAGGGGAAGTCTACGAGCAGTACTTC. Translated, it gives CASSYSGTGEVYEQYF. The chain recombines TRBV4-3 with TRBJ2-7; the match to TRBD1 covers 10 bases. Germline lookup yields CDR1 LGHNA and CDR2 YSLEER. With V trimmed by 5 bases and J by 3 bases, 10 bases remained unmatched. CDR3 length equals 16 residues.

This clonotype occurred a few times. The chain has TRBV20-1 and TRBJ1-2; 11 nucleotides line up with TRBD1. After removal of 1 base from V and 8 bases from J, the junction contained 9 bases not matched to a gene. The CDR3 is 15 residues long. The germline gives CDR1 DFQATT, CDR2 SNEGSKA (reference sequence). The CDR3 sequence is CSARGQGQGARGYTF. DNA of the CDR3: TGCAGTGCTAGAGGCCAAGGACAGGGGGCCCGGGGCTACACCTTC.

Only a few counts were recorded for this clonotype. The rearrangement links TRBV7-3 to TRBJ2-2; either TRBD1 or TRBD2 may supply D (5 bases each). Germline CDR1 SGHTA, CDR2 FQGTGA. Trimming took 0 bases from V and 2 from J, leaving 10 bases between them. This CDR3 is built from 16 residues. DNA for the CDR3: TGTGCCAGCAGCTTAACCGGGACGAAAAACACCGGGGAGCTGTTTTTT. Amino acid sequence: CASSLTGTKNTGELFF.

V gene TRBV7-2 combines with J gene TRBJ1-1; weak D call: TRBD1 (6 bases). The germline V gene encodes CDR1 SGHTA and CDR2 FQGNSA. V shed 4 bases and J shed 5 bases, with 14 bases lying between them. This CDR3 has 14 residues. This CDR3 reads CASSSRGGRTEAFF. DNA for the CDR3: TGTGCCAGCAGCTCACGAGGGGGGAGGACTGAAGCTTTCTTT. The whole variable domain, filled in from reference TRBV7-2 and TRBJ1-1, reads GAGVSQSPSNKVTEKGKDVELRCDPISGHTALYWYRQSLGQGLEFLIYFQGNSAPDKSGLPSDRFSAERTGGSVSTLTIQRTQQEDSAVYLCASSSRGGRTEAFFGQGTRLTVV.

In its sample, this clonotype was seen a few times. V usage is TRBV12-3 or TRBV12-4 and J usage is TRBJ1-1, with 11 bases identical to TRBD1. There are 14 residues in the CDR3. Trimming removed 5 bases from V and 6 bases from J; junction bases left unmatched: 5. The DNA for the CDR3 is TGTGCCAGCAGTAGGGGACAGGGGGTCGCTGAAGCTTTCTTT. Encoded protein: CASSRGQGVAEAFF.

V and J are TRBV5-1 and TRBJ1-1; unclear D gene. The V gene lost 0 bases and the J gene lost 1 base, with 4 bases spanning the gap. This CDR3 comprises 13 residues. CDR1 and CDR2 from the germline V gene are SGHRS and YFSETQ. The CDR3 loop is CASSLVKNTEAFF. The CDR3 DNA follows: TGCGCCAGCAGCTTGGTCAAGAACACTGAAGCTTTCTTT.

This clonotype has a handful of counts. The rearrangement uses TRBV5-4 and TRBJ2-5; 12 bases align to TRBD2. Per the germline V gene, CDR1 is SGHNT and CDR2 is YYREEE (reference sequence). The CDR3 extends over 15 amino acids. Unmatched junction bases numbered 5, after V lost 4 bases and J lost 4 bases. CDR3 DNA sequence: TGTGCCAGCAGCCCCAAACTAGCGGGAGGAGAGACCCAGTACTTC. This sequence encodes CASSPKLAGGETQYF.

This sequence joins TRBV5-4 and TRBJ2-5, with 8 bases aligning to TRBD1. Trimming took 4 bases from V and 4 from J; bases not matched to a gene: 6. CDR3 length equals 14 residues. Germline lookup yields CDR1 SGHNT and CDR2 YYREEE (reference sequence). For the CDR3, the DNA is TGTGCCAGCAGCCCAAACAGGGGGTCAGAGACCCAGTACTTC. Translating it yields CASSPNRGSETQYF.

The rearrangement uses TRBV3-1 and TRBJ2-5; D remains unclear. CDR3 length: 12 residues. V was pared by 2 bases and J by 5 bases, with 6 bases between. CDR1 is LGHDT, CDR2 YNNKEL, per germline (reference sequence). The CDR3 spells CASSQMSETQYF. The CDR3 nucleotides read TGTGCCAGCAGCCAAATGAGTGAGACCCAGTACTTC.

This clonotype was seen a handful of times. The genes are TRBV30 and TRBJ2-1; D uncertain. The CDR3 loop spans 13 amino acids. The germline V gene has CDR1 GTSNPN and CDR2 SVGIG (reference sequence). V was pared by 2 bases and J by 7 bases, with 12 bases between. The CDR3 sequence: CAWSSEVMNEQFF. CDR3 sequence (DNA): TGTGCCTGGAGTAGCGAGGTGATGAATGAGCAGTTCTTC.

The rearrangement links TRBV3-1 to TRBJ2-1; no clear D. CDR3 length: 15 amino acids. V was pared by 4 bases and J by 0 bases, with 10 bases between. Germline CDR1 and CDR2: LGHDT and YNNKEL (reference sequence). The CDR3 spells CASSPLARSYNEQFF. The CDR3 DNA reads as TGTGCCAGCAGCCCCTTGGCCCGCTCCTACAATGAGCAGTTCTTC.

A few counts support this clonotype. The V gene is TRBV4-1, the J gene TRBJ2-7; the match to TRBD2 covers 9 bases. This CDR3 spans 16 amino acids. Trimming at V came to 0 bases and at J to 4 bases, leaving 7 bases not matched to a gene. Germline V gene sequence: CDR1 MGHRA, CDR2 YSYEKL. CDR3 protein: CASSQEGLATVYEQYF. The DNA of the CDR3 is TGCGCCAGCAGCCAAGAAGGACTAGCGACTGTATACGAGCAGTACTTC.

This clonotype has just one count. J is TRBJ2-3 and V is TRBV7-2, with 10 bases matching TRBD2. CDR1 and CDR2 from the germline V gene are SGHTA and FQGNSA. V shed 3 bases, J shed 5 bases, and the junction held 8 bases outside the gene matches. There are 16 residues in the CDR3. CDR3 residues: CASSFPAGGIGDTQYF. The CDR3 DNA sequence: TGTGCCAGCAGCTTCCCAGCGGGGGGGATCGGAGATACGCAGTATTTT.

This chain joins TRBV18 and TRBJ1-1, with TRBD1 as a possible D gene (5 bases). The CDR3 runs to 14 residues. The V end was cut by 3 bases, the J end by 3 bases, with 11 bases between. In germline, CDR1 is KGHSH, CDR2 LQKENI. In DNA, the CDR3 is TGTGCCAGCTCACCGGGACTGGGGGACACTGAAGCTTTCTTT. Amino acid sequence: CASSPGLGDTEAFF.

The chain links TRBV5-1 to TRBJ1-1; TRBD1 is a possible D gene (5 bases). V lost 5 bases and J 5 bases, leaving 19 bases between the germline ends. Per germline, CDR1 SGHRS and CDR2 YFSETQ. The CDR3 sequence is 15 residues long. CDR3 protein: CASSPREGASTEAFF. CDR3 coding DNA: TGCGCCAGCAGTCCTCGGGAAGGGGCTTCAACTGAAGCTTTCTTT.

The chain uses TRBV4-2 and TRBJ2-7; D is perhaps TRBD1 or TRBD2 (5 bases each). CDR3 length: 15 amino acids. Germline V gene lookup returns CDR1 LGHNA and CDR2 YNFKEQ. The V end was cut by 1 base, the J end by 0 bases, with 10 bases between. The CDR3 coding sequence is TGTGCCAGCAGCCAAGGTGGGGCGGGCTCCTACGAGCAGTACTTC. Translated: CASSQGGAGSYEQYF.

The CDR3 here is CASSRGFSYEQYF. As DNA, the CDR3 is TGTGCCAGCAGCCGGGGCTTCTCCTACGAGCAGTACTTC. The J gene is TRBJ2-7, the V gene TRBV7-2; D may be TRBD1 or TRBD2 (5 bases each). There are 13 residues in the CDR3. CDR1 is SGHTA, CDR2 FQGNSA, per germline. The V and J ends lost 5 bases and 0 bases respectively, with 8 bases between them.

The V and J genes are TRBV2 and TRBJ1-1; D might be TRBD1 (6 bases). Germline CDR1 SNHLY, CDR2 FYNNEI. V lost 10 bases and J lost 4, with 16 bases in between. This CDR3 comprises 13 residues. The CDR3 region has the DNA TGTGCCATCTCGGACAGTCGTACCACTGAAGCTTTCTTT. This sequence encodes CAISDSRTTEAFF.

This chain links TRBV20-1 with TRBJ2-7, with unresolved D. V was trimmed by 0 bases and J by 2 bases, leaving 11 bases between them. Germline V gene sequence: CDR1 DFQATT, CDR2 SNEGSKA (reference sequence). CDR3 length: 14 residues. For the CDR3, the DNA is TGCAGTGCTAGAGATTCGGGCGGTACCTACGAGCAGTACTTC. Protein product: CSARDSGGTYEQYF.

In its sample, this clonotype was seen a few times. V gene TRBV6-2 or TRBV6-3 combines with J gene TRBJ2-2; 8 bases agree with TRBD1. The CDR3 is 16 residues long. Unmatched junction bases numbered 8, after V lost 7 bases and J lost 1 base. Per the germline V gene, CDR1 is MNHEY and CDR2 is SVGEGT. CDR3 amino acids: CASIDSDRGNTGELFF. CDR3 nucleotide sequence: TGTGCCAGCATTGACTCTGACAGGGGGAACACCGGGGAGCTGTTTTTT.

The chain couples TRBV7-9 to TRBJ2-4; TRBD1 agrees at 9 bases. The trim removed 5 bases at V and 4 bases at J, leaving 6 bases unmatched. From germline, CDR1 is SEHNR and CDR2 FQNEAQ (reference sequence). The CDR3 consists of 15 residues. The CDR3 loop reads CASSRLGQGKNIQYF. CDR3 nucleotides: TGTGCCAGCAGCCGCCTGGGACAGGGAAAAAACATTCAGTACTTC.